These 27 T cell receptor beta chains were all obtained from the same sample, sequenced in a study of graft-versus-host responses after intestinal transplantation. TCRdb's copy holds only in-frame clones and misses some; the assay was immunoSEQ multiplex PCR. The top ten clones hold under 0.8% of a sample with roughly 25,000 clones, over 35% of them seen once. The sequencing here drew on alloreactive CD4+ T cells from a mixed lymphocyte reaction culture, taken before intestinal transplant. As for subset: CFSE-low proliferating T cells sorted from roughly six-day pre-transplant mixed lymphocyte reaction (GvH or HvG direction). These receptors were taken from a human patient who received an intestinal transplant.

The V call is TRBV11-1, the J call TRBJ1-1; perhaps TRBD1 as D (5 bases). With 1 base removed from V and 10 bases from J, the gap between germline ends came to 19 bases. The CDR3 extends over 15 amino acids. From germline, CDR1 is SGHAT and CDR2 FQDESV (reference sequence). CDR3 sequence (DNA): TGTGCCAGCAGCTTAGGATTGACAGTCACTGATGTAGCTTTCTTT. This codes for CASSLGLTVTDVAFF.

This chain joins TRBV11-3 and TRBJ1-3; possible D gene TRBD1, 6 bases. The germline V gene encodes CDR1 SGHNT and CDR2 YENEEA. This CDR3 has 14 amino acids. V was pared by 8 bases and J by 3 bases, with 14 bases between. The DNA of the CDR3 is TGTGCCAGCGCGGCAGGGGCTTATGGAAACACCATATATTTT. Protein product: CASAAGAYGNTIYF.

In this sample, this clone turned up once. The chain carries TRBV6-5 and TRBJ2-7, with TRBD1 matching over 7 bases. The CDR3 contains 15 residues. Germline V gene data show CDR1 as MNHEY and CDR2 as SVGAGI. The V and J ends lost 5 bases and 3 bases, in that order; junction bases with no gene match: 10. CDR3 DNA sequence: TGTGCCAGCAGTGTCGCCGACAGGGTCGGCTACGAGCAGTACTTC. As protein: CASSVADRVGYEQYF.

The V and J genes are TRBV4-1 and TRBJ2-3, with 10 positions matching TRBD1. The J segment lost 4 bases and the V segment lost 1 base, leaving 8 bases of the junction unmatched. Germline loops: CDR1 MGHRA, CDR2 YSYEKL. The CDR3 spans 17 residues. CDR3 residues: CASSQGGDRGTPDTQYF. The CDR3 DNA reads as TGCGCCAGCAGCCAAGGGGGGGACAGGGGAACCCCAGATACGCAGTATTTT.

This clone was counted between two and nine times. The chain recombines TRBV21-1 with TRBJ1-2; the D call in the table, TRBD1, was not verified against the DNA. TRBV21-1 corresponds to a pseudogene. This CDR3 comprises 11 residues. Here the CDR3 reads CASGHNYGYTF. The CDR3 DNA follows: TGTGCCAGCGGGCATAACTATGGCTACACCTTC.

The chain combines TRBV5-1 with TRBJ1-5, with D possibly matching TRBD1 (6 bases). Looked up from germline, CDR1 is SGHRS and CDR2 is YFSETQ. V lost 1 base, J lost 0 bases, and 14 bases lay in between. The CDR3 has 17 residues. The CDR3 spells CASSLSVDRYSNQPQHF. The CDR3 nucleotides read TGCGCCAGCAGCTTGTCCGTTGACAGGTATAGCAATCAGCCCCAGCATTTT. The whole variable domain, filled in from reference TRBV5-1 and TRBJ1-5, reads KAGVTQTPRYLIKTRGQQVTLSCSPISGHRSVSWYQQTPGQGLQFLFEYFSETQRNKGNFPGRFSGRQFSNSRSEMNVSTLELGDSALYLCASSLSVDRYSNQPQHFGDGTRLSIL.

This clone is medium-sized by share. The V gene is TRBV4-3, the J gene TRBJ1-4; 9 nucleotides agree with TRBD1. The CDR3 covers 15 residues. The V and J ends lost 3 bases and 7 bases, in that order; junction bases with no gene match: 6. The V gene's germline CDR1 is LGHNA and CDR2 YSLEER. CDR3 loop: CASSQAGTGREKLFF. CDR3 sequence (DNA): TGCGCCAGCAGCCAGGCCGGGACAGGGCGTGAAAAACTGTTTTTT.

This clone was seen only a few times. The V call is TRBV6-6, the J call TRBJ2-7; D is unresolved. The CDR3 extends over 15 amino acids. Germline loops: CDR1 MNHNY, CDR2 SVGAGI (reference sequence). Trimming removed 1 base from V and 3 bases from J, with 13 bases in between. The CDR3 DNA reads TGTGCCAGCAGTTACTGGCAACCTAACTACTACGAGCAGTACTTC. Translating gives CASSYWQPNYYEQYF.

The rearrangement uses TRBV28 and TRBJ2-1; TRBD2 matches 11 bases. The CDR3 loop spans 12 amino acids. Trimming at V came to 7 bases and at J to 7 bases, leaving 0 bases not matched to a gene. Germline values: CDR1 MDHEN, CDR2 SYDVKM. CDR3 sequence reads: CASTSGRNEQFF. The CDR3 DNA sequence: TGTGCCAGCACTAGCGGGAGGAATGAGCAGTTCTTC.

The chain couples TRBV10-2 to TRBJ1-1; no clear D. This CDR3 is 14 amino acids long. V shed 1 base and J shed 2 bases, with 8 bases lying between them. Germline V gene sequence: CDR1 WSHSY, CDR2 SAAADI. The chain's CDR3 is CASSELRFNTEAFF. In nucleotides, the CDR3 is TGCGCCAGCAGTGAGTTGAGGTTTAACACTGAAGCTTTCTTT.

The chain carries TRBV7-3 and TRBJ2-1, with D possibly matching TRBD2 (6 bases). This CDR3 is 15 amino acids long. With 2 bases removed from V and 1 base from J, the gap between germline ends came to 9 bases. Germline CDR1 and CDR2: SGHTA and FQGTGA. The CDR3 region is CASSLWAGSYNEQFF. DNA of the CDR3: TGTGCCAGCAGCTTATGGGCGGGGTCCTACAATGAGCAGTTCTTC. The full variable domain, its missing parts supplied by reference TRBV7-3 and TRBJ2-1, is GAGVSQTPSNKVTEKGKYVELRCDPISGHTALYWYRQSLGQGPEFLIYFQGTGAADDSGLPNDRFFAVRPEGSVSTLKIQRTERGDSAVYLCASSLWAGSYNEQFFGPGTRLTVL.

This clone was observed a few times. The CDR3 loop is CASSLLTGTTTSYEQYF. CDR3 sequence (DNA): TGTGCCAGCAGCTTACTTACCGGGACTACGACCTCCTACGAGCAGTACTTC. The rearrangement joins TRBV11-2 to TRBJ2-7; 7 nucleotides line up with TRBD2. CDR1 is SGHAT and CDR2 is FQNNGV in the germline V gene. The CDR3 has 17 amino acids. V shed 2 bases and J 0 bases; nucleotides not matched to a gene: 10.

The chain recombines TRBV5-1 with TRBJ2-1, with D tentatively TRBD2 (6 bases). V lost 0 bases and J 4 bases, leaving 11 bases between the germline ends. The CDR3 has 15 amino acids. Germline V CDR1 and CDR2: SGHRS, YFSETQ. For the CDR3, the DNA is TGCGCCAGCAGCTTGGCGGGAGTCCAGTACAATGAGCAGTTCTTC. Residues: CASSLAGVQYNEQFF.

This clone was recorded a few times. V and J are TRBV7-8 and TRBJ1-5; D remains ambiguous. Germline assignment: CDR1 SGHVS and CDR2 FQNEAQ. Trimming left V 2 bases short and J 7 bases short, with 12 bases between. The CDR3 has 14 residues. CDR3 in amino acids: CASSLTSPGQPQHF. The CDR3 coding sequence is TGTGCCAGCAGCTTAACCTCGCCCGGGCAGCCCCAGCATTTT.

The chain has TRBV6-5 and TRBJ1-5; maybe TRBD1 (5 bases). This CDR3 has 15 residues. Germline V lookup: CDR1 MNHEY, CDR2 SVGAGI. V dropped 0 bases and J dropped 3 bases, with 9 bases sitting between them. The CDR3 here is CASSYSGGINQPQHF. The CDR3 DNA reads as TGTGCCAGCAGTTACTCGGGGGGAATCAATCAGCCCCAGCATTTT.

A few counts support this clone. J is TRBJ2-1 and V is TRBV4-1; no clear D gene. This CDR3 has 16 amino acids. The germline V gene encodes CDR1 MGHRA and CDR2 YSYEKL. Deletions cut 4 bases from V and 0 bases from J, with 13 bases between. The CDR3 nucleotides are TGCGCCAGCAGCCTTGCCTTCTCTAGCTCCTACAATGAGCAGTTCTTC. As protein: CASSLAFSSSYNEQFF.

This clone was detected once. J is TRBJ2-3 and V is TRBV5-1, with 11 bases aligning to TRBD2. The V and J ends lost 3 bases and 0 bases, in that order; junction bases with no gene match: 9. CDR1 and CDR2 (germline): SGHRS, YFSETQ. The CDR3 contains 18 residues. CDR3 protein: CASSYPGLAAISTDTQYF. CDR3 bases: TGCGCCAGCAGCTACCCGGGACTAGCGGCCATCAGCACAGATACGCAGTATTTT.

The chain uses TRBV4-2 and TRBJ1-2; D remains ambiguous. CDR1 LGHNA and CDR2 YNFKEQ come from the germline V gene. Trimming pared 1 base from V and 4 bases from J, leaving 7 bases between. CDR3 length equals 13 residues. The CDR3, as DNA: TGTGCCAGCAGCCAAGCGGGGTCCTATGGCTACACCTTC. Translated: CASSQAGSYGYTF.

The V gene is TRBV25-1, the J gene TRBJ1-1; possible D gene TRBD1, 5 bases. The length of the CDR3 is 15 residues. V lost 1 base and J lost 3, with 12 bases in between. Per germline, CDR1 MGHDK and CDR2 SYGVNS. CDR3 nucleotide sequence: TGTGCCAGCAGTGAATCCAGGCGGGGGGACACTGAAGCTTTCTTT. This translates into CASSESRRGDTEAFF.

This rearrangement joins TRBV7-9 to TRBJ2-1; D is ambiguous. Germline CDR1 reads SEHNR; CDR2 reads FQNEAQ (reference sequence). V gave up 0 bases and J gave up 5 bases, with 17 bases separating them. The CDR3 length is 17 residues. The CDR3 loop is CASSLALFTPLNNEQFF. The CDR3 DNA reads TGTGCCAGCAGCTTAGCCCTTTTTACACCGCTTAACAATGAGCAGTTCTTC.

V usage is TRBV28 and J usage is TRBJ1-1; D unresolved. The germline gives CDR1 MDHEN, CDR2 SYDVKM. The V end lost 7 bases, the J end lost 5 bases, and 17 bases lay between the germline ends. There are 14 residues in the CDR3. The CDR3 is CASTRNVRDTEAFF. The CDR3 nucleotides are TGTGCCAGCACCCGAAATGTCCGGGATACTGAAGCTTTCTTT.

The chain combines TRBV4-3 with TRBJ2-5, with TRBD2 identical over 7 bases. This CDR3 contains 16 residues. V shed 4 bases and J 6 bases; nucleotides not matched to a gene: 14. Germline lookup yields CDR1 LGHNA and CDR2 YSLEER. The CDR3 region has the DNA TGCGCCAGCAGCCCATCCTTTTCGGGGGGTAAGAAGACCCAGTACTTC. Amino acids: CASSPSFSGGKKTQYF.

The gene calls are TRBV5-4 and TRBJ1-2; no definite D call. V was trimmed by 7 bases and J by 4 bases, leaving 23 bases between them. CDR3 length: 16 amino acids. Germline V gene sequence: CDR1 SGHNT, CDR2 YYREEE (reference sequence). The CDR3 bases are TGTGCCAGCTGCGTCTCCATACCAGGAAAGACCTATGGCTACACCTTC. It encodes CASCVSIPGKTYGYTF.

This clone has a handful of counts. The V gene is TRBV6-5, the J gene TRBJ1-3; no clear D. Germline V gene lookup returns CDR1 MNHEY and CDR2 SVGAGI. V lost 5 bases, J lost 0 bases, and 11 bases lay in between. The CDR3 consists of 15 residues. CDR3 DNA: TGTGCCAGCAGTCAACGGTACAGCTCTGGAAACACCATATATTTT. Translating it yields CASSQRYSSGNTIYF.

There are a few counts of this clone. Here the CDR3 DNA reads TGCGCCAGCAGCTTTACGCAGAAAAACTATGGCTACACCTTC. Encoded protein: CASSFTQKNYGYTF. V gene TRBV5-1 combines with J gene TRBJ1-2, with no clear D. V was pared by 2 bases and J by 2 bases, with 10 bases between. The length of the CDR3 is 14 residues. Germline V CDR1 and CDR2: SGHRS, YFSETQ.

The chain joins TRBV6-5 to TRBJ2-7, with a possible D match to TRBD1 (6 bases). The CDR3 is 12 amino acids. CDR1 MNHEY and CDR2 SVGAGI come from the germline V gene. The ends were cut back, 8 bases at V and 4 bases at J, with 12 bases in the middle. CDR3 sequence (DNA): TGTGCCAGCCGCCCAGGGGTTTACGAGCAGTACTTC. Translation: CASRPGVYEQYF.

The genes are TRBV29-1 and TRBJ2-7, with 8 bases aligning to TRBD1. The CDR3 runs 14 residues. Trimming cost V 4 bases and J 3 bases; bases outside gene matches: 8. Per germline, CDR1 SQVTM and CDR2 ANQGSEA. The CDR3 DNA reads TGCAGCGTTGGCAGGGGGCTAGCCGACTACGAGCAGTACTTC. Protein product: CSVGRGLADYEQYF.